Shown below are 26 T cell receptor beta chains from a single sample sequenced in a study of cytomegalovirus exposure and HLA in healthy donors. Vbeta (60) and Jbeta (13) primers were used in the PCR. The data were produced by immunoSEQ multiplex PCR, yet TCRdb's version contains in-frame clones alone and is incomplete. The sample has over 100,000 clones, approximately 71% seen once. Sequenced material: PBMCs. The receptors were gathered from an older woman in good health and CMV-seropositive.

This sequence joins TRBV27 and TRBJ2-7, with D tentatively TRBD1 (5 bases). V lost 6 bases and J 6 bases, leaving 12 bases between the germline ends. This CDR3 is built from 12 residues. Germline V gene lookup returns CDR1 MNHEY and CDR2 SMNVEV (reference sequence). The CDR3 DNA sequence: TGTGCCAGCAGCGCACGACAGTCCGAGCAGTACTTC. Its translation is CASSARQSEQYF.

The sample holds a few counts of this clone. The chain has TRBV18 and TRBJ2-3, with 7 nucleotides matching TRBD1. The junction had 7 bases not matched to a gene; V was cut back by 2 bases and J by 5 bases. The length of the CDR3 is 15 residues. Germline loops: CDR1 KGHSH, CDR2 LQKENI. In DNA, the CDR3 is TGTGCCAGCTCACCAGCAGGGGGAATTGGAGATACGCAGTATTTT. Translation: CASSPAGGIGDTQYF.

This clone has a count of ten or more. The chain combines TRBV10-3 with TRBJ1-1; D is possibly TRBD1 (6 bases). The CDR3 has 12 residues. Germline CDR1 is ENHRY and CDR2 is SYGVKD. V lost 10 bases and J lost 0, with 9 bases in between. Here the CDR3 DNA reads TGTGCCAGCGGACAGTTGAACACTGAAGCTTTCTTT. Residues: CASGQLNTEAFF.

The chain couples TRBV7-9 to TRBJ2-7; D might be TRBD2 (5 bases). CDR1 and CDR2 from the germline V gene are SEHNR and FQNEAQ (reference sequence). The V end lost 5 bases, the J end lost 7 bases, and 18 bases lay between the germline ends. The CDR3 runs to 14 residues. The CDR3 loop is CASSPAWETGEQYF. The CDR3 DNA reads TGTGCCAGCAGCCCCGCGTGGGAGACGGGTGAGCAGTACTTC. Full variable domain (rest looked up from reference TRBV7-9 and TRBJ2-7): DTGVSQNPRHKITKRGQNVTFRCDPISEHNRLYWYRQTLGQGPEFLTYFQNEAQLEKSRLLSDRFSAERPKGSFSTLEIQRTEQGDSAMYLCASSPAWETGEQYFGPGTRLTVT.

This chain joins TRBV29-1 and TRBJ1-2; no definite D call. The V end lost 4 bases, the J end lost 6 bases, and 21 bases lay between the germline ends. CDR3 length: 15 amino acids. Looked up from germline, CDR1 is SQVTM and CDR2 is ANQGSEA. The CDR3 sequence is CSVAPLGANPNGYTF. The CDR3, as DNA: TGCAGCGTTGCCCCGTTAGGAGCTAACCCAAATGGCTACACCTTC.

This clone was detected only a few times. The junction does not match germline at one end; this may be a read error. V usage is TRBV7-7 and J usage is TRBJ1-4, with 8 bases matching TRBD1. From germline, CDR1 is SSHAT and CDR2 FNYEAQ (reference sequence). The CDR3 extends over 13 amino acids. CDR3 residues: CASSLVQGGKLFF. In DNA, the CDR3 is TGTGCTAGCAGCTTAGTACAGGGGGGAAAACTGTTTTTT.

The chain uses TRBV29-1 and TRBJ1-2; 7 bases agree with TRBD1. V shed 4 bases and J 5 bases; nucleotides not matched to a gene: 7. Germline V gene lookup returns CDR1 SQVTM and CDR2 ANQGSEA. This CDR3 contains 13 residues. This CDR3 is CSVGRGQQYGYTF. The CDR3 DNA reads TGCAGCGTTGGCCGGGGACAGCAATATGGCTACACCTTC.

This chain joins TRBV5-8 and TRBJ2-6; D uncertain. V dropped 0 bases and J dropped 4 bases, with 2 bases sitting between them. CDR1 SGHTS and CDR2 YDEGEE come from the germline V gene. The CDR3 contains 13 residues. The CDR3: CASSLVGANVLTF. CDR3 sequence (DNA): TGTGCCAGCAGCTTGGTAGGGGCCAACGTCCTGACTTTC. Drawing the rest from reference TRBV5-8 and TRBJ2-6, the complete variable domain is EAGVTQSPTHLIKTRGQQATLRCSPISGHTSVYWYQQALGLGLQFLLWYDEGEERNRGNFPPRFSGRQFPNYSSELNVNALELEDSALYLCASSLVGANVLTFGAGSRLTVL.

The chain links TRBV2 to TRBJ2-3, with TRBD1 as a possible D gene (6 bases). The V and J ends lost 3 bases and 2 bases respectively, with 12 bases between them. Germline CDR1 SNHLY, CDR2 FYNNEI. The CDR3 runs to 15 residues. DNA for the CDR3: TGTGCCAGCAGTGAGCAGGGGCTCGCCACAGATACGCAGTATTTT. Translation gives CASSEQGLATDTQYF.

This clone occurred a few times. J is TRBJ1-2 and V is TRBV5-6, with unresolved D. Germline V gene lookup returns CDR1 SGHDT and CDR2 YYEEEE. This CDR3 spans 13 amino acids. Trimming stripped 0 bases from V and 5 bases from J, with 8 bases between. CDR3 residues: CASSLDTEYGYTF. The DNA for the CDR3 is TGTGCCAGCAGCTTGGATACGGAGTATGGCTACACCTTC.

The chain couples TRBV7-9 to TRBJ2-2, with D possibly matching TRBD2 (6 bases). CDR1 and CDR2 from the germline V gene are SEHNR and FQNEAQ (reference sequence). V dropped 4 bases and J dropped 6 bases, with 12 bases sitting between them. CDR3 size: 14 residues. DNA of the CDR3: TGTGCCAGCAGCTGGAGGGGTTTGCCCGGGGAGCTGTTTTTT. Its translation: CASSWRGLPGELFF.

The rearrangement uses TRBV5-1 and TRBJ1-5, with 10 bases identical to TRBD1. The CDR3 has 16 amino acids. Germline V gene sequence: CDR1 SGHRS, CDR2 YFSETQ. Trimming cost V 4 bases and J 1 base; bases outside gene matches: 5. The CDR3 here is CASSLGQGNSNQPQHF. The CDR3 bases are TGCGCCAGCAGCCTGGGACAGGGGAACAGCAATCAGCCCCAGCATTTT.

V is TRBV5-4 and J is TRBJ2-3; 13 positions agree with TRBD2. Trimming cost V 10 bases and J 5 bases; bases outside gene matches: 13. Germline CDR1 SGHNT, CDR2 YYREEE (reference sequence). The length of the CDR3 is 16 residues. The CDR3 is CASFPTSGGAGDTQYF. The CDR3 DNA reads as TGTGCCTCCTTCCCCACTAGCGGGGGGGCGGGAGATACGCAGTATTTT.

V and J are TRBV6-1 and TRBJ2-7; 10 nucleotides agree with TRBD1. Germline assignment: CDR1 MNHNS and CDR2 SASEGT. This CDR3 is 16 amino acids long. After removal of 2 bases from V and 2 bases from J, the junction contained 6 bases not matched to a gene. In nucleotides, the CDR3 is TGTGCCAGCAGTGAATCAGGGACAGGGGTCCCCTACGAGCAGTACTTC. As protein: CASSESGTGVPYEQYF.

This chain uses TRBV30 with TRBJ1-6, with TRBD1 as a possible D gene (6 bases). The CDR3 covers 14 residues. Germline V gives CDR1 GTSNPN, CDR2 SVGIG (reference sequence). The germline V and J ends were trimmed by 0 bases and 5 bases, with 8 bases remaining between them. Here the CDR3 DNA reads TGTGCCTGGAGTGTAGGGGGAGATAATTCACCCCTCCACTTT. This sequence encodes CAWSVGGDNSPLHF.

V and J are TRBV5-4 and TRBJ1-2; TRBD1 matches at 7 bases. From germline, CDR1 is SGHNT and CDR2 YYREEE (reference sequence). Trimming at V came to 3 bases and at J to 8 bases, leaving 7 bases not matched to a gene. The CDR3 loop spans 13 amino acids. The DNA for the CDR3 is TGTGCCAGCAGCTCGGACAGGATTGGGGGCTACACCTTC. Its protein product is CASSSDRIGGYTF.

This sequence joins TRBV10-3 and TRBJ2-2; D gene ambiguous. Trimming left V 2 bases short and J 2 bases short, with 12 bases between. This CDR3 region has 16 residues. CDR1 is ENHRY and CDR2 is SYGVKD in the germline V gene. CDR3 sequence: CAISEDSGANTGELFF. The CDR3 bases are TGTGCCATCAGTGAGGACTCCGGAGCTAACACCGGGGAGCTGTTTTTT.

Here the CDR3 DNA reads TGTGCCAGCAGCGTAGGAGGGACAGGGGGCGAGGGCTACACCTTC. Its protein product is CASSVGGTGGEGYTF. This rearrangement joins TRBV9 to TRBJ1-2, with 12 bases matching TRBD1. After removal of 0 bases from V and 8 bases from J, the junction contained 5 bases not matched to a gene. Looked up from germline, CDR1 is SGDLS and CDR2 is YYNGEE. The CDR3 sequence is 15 residues long.

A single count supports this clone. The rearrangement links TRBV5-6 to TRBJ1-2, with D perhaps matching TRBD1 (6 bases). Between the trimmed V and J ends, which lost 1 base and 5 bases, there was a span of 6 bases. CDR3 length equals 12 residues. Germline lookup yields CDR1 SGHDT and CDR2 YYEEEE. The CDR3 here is CASSLTGYGYTF. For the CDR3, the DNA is TGTGCCAGCAGCTTGACAGGGTATGGCTACACCTTC.

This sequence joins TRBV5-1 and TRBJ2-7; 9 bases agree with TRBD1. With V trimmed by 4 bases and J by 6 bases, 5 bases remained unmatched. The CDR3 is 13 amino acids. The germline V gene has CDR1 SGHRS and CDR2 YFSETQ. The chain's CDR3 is CASSPGQGSEQYF. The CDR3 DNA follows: TGCGCCAGCAGCCCGGGACAGGGATCCGAGCAGTACTTC.

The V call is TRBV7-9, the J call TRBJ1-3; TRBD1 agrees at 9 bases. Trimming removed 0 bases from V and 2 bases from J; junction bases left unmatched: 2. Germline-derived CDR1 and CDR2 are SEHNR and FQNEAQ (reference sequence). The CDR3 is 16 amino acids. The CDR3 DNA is TGTGCCAGCAGCTTAGCCGGGGACAGGGCTGGAAACACCATATATTTT. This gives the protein CASSLAGDRAGNTIYF.

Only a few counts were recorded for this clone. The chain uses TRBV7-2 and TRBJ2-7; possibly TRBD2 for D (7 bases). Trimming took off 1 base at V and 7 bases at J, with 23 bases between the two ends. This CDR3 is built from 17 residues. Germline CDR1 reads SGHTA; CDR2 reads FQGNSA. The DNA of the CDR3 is TGTGCCAGCAGCTTAGAGCAAGGTGGGGGGGGACATCGGGAGCAGTACTTC. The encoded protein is CASSLEQGGGGHREQYF.

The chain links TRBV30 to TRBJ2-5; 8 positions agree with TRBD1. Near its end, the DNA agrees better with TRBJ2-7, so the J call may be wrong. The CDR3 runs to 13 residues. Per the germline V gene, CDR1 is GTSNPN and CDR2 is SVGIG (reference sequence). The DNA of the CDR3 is TGTGCCTGGAGTACCGGACAGGGCTACGAGCAGTACTTC. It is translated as CAWSTGQGYEQYF.

The CDR3 DNA sequence: TGTGCCAGCACCGTTAGCGGGGGAATAGATACGCAGTATTTT. This codes for CASTVSGGIDTQYF. The chain links TRBV7-2 to TRBJ2-3, with 9 bases matching TRBD2. Losses at the gene ends were 7 bases for V and 5 bases for J; bases not matched to a gene: 7. Germline V gene data show CDR1 as SGHTA and CDR2 as FQGNSA. The CDR3 loop spans 14 amino acids.

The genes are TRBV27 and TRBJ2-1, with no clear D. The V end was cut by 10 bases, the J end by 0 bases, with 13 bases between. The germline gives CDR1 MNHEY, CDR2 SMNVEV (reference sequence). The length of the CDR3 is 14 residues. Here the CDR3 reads CANPPNSSYNEQFF. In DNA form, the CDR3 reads TGTGCCAACCCGCCGAATAGCTCCTACAATGAGCAGTTCTTC.

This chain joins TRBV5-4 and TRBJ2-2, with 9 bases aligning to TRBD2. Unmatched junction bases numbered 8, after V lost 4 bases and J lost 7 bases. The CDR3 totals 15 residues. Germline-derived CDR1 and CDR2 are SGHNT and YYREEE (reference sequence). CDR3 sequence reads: CASSIAGVMIGELFF. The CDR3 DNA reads TGTGCCAGCAGCATAGCGGGGGTGATGATCGGGGAGCTGTTTTTT.